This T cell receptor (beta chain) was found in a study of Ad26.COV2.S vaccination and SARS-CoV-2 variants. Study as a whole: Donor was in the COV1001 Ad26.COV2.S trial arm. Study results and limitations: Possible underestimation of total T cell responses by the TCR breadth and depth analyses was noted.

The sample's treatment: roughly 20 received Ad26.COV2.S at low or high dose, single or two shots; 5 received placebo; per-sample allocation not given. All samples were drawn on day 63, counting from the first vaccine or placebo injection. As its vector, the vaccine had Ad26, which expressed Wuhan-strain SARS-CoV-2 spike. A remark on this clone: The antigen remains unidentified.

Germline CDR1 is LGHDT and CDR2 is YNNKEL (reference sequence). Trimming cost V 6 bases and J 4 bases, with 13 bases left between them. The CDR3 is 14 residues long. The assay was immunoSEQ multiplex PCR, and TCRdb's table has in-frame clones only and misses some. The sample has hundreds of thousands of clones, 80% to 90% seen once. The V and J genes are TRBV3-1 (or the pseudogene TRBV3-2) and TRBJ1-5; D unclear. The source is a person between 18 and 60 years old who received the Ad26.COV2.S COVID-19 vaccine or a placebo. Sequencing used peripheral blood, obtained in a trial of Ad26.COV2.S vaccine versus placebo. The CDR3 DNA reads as TGTGCCAGCAGTCCTGACCATATTAATCAGCCCCAGCATTTT. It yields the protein CASSPDHINQPQHF.